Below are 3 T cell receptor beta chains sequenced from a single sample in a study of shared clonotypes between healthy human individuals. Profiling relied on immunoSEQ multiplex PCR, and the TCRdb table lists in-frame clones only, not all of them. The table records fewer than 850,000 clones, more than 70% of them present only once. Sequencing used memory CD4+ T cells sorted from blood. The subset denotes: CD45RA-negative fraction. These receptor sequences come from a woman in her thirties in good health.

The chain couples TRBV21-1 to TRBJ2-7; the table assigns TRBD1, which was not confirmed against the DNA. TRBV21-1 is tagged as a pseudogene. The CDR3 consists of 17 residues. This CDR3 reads CASSKALSDRPFYEQYF. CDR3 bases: TGTGCCAGCAGCAAAGCGCTTTCGGACAGACCCTTCTACGAGCAGTACTTC.

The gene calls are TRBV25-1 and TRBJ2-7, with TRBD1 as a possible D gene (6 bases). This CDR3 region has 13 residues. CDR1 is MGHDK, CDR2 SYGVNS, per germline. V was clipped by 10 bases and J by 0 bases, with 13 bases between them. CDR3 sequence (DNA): TGTGCCACCGGGACACCGAGCTCCTACGAGCAGTACTTC. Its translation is CATGTPSSYEQYF.

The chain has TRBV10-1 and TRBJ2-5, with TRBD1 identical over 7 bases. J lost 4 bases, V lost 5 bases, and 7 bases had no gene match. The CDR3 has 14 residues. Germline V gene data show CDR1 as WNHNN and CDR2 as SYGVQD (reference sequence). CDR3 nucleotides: TGCGCCAGCAGTACAGGGGATGGTCTAGAGACCCAGTACTTC. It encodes CASSTGDGLETQYF.